This is a list of T cell receptor beta chains from one sample in a study of T cells in Graves' hyperthyroidism and ophthalmopathy. TCRdb re-analysed the multiplex PCR reads in MiXCR, keeping a single row per CDR3 protein. The table has 500,000 to 650,000 distinct CDR3 sequences, 20% seen once; the top ten hold roughly 50%. The sample comprised blood. The receptors shown here come from a man aged 40-49 years with Graves' ophthalmopathy. Each CDR3 is given with its conserved first and last residue. The D gene is left open where the match is weak. Some rows mark clone size as missing; the rest say once, few, many or name a class of expanded clone.

TRBJ2-1,NA,NA,TRBV10-3,CAISDLAMDNEQFF,TGTGCCATCAGTGACTTAGCCATGGACAATGAGCAGTTCTTC
TRBJ1-1,many,TRBD1,TRBV5-1,CASSSGQGLRAEAFF,TGCGCCAGCAGTTCGGGACAGGGGTTGAGGGCTGAAGCTTTCTTT
TRBJ2-3,NA,TRBD2,TRBV7-2,CASSEGTSGFTDTQYF,TGTGCCAGCAGCGAAGGGACTAGCGGTTTTACAGATACGCAGTATTTT
TRBJ1-2,many,NA,TRBV30,CAWRMRGGNYGYTF,TGTGCCTGGAGAATGAGGGGAGGTAACTATGGCTACACCTTC
TRBJ2-1,once,NA,TRBV18,CASSRAGTLYNEQFF,TGTGCCAGCTCACGAGCCGGGACACTATACAATGAGCAGTTCTTC
TRBJ2-3,NA,TRBD2,TRBV9,CASSFRGRADTQYF,TGTGCCAGCAGCTTTCGCGGGAGGGCAGATACGCAGTATTTT
TRBJ2-1,NA,TRBD2,TRBV5-4,CASSWGTSGRQFF,TGTGCCAGCAGCTGGGGGACTAGCGGGAGGCAGTTCTTC
TRBJ1-6,NA,NA,TRBV20-1,CSARASGGNSPLHF,TGCAGTGCTAGGGCCTCGGGGGGGAATTCACCCCTCCACTTT
TRBJ2-3,many,NA,TRBV7-3,CASSPGQGTGDTQYF,TGTGCCAGCAGCCCGGGCCAGGGAACTGGAGATACGCAGTATTTT
TRBJ2-3,NA,TRBD2,TRBV9,CASSDPLTGGDTQYF,TGTGCCAGCAGCGACCCTCTGACGGGAGGGGATACGCAGTATTTT
TRBJ2-1,NA,TRBD2,TRBV11-2,CASSTRQERTSGRGHEQFF,TGTGCCAGCAGCACCCGACAGGAAAGGACTAGCGGGAGAGGGCATGAGCAGTTCTTC
TRBJ2-2,NA,NA,TRBV20-1,CSARDGRFANTGELFF,TGCAGTGCTAGAGACGGCAGGTTCGCGAACACCGGGGAGCTGTTTTTT
TRBJ1-6,many,TRBD1,TRBV5-1,CASSSTGDLNSSPLHF,TGCGCCAGCAGCTCGACAGGGGACTTGAACAGCTCACCCCTCCACTTT
TRBJ1-3,NA,NA,TRBV12-3/TRBV12-4,CASSLAGYGNTIYF,TGTGCCAGCAGTTTGGCTGGGTACGGAAACACCATATATTTT
TRBJ2-5,many,TRBD2,TRBV7-2,CASSPRRSGTRQTQYF,TGTGCCAGCAGCCCCCGCCGCTCCGGGACTAGGCAGACCCAGTACTTC
TRBJ2-1,many,NA,TRBV7-8,CASSTAQSSYNEQFF,TGTGCCAGCAGCACCGCTCAGAGCTCCTACAATGAGCAGTTCTTC
TRBJ2-7,many,NA,TRBV28,CASEARVAYEQYF,TGTGCCAGCGAAGCAAGGGTCGCCTACGAGCAGTACTTC
TRBJ2-7,few,TRBD1,TRBV29-1,CSVGQGTYEQYF,TGCAGCGTGGGACAGGGGACCTACGAGCAGTACTTC
TRBJ1-1,NA,TRBD1,TRBV28,CASSSEGAQSTEAFF,TGTGCCAGCAGTAGTGAGGGGGCCCAAAGCACTGAAGCTTTCTTT
TRBJ2-6,NA,NA,TRBV7-2,CASSQGRSLSGANVLTF,TGCGCCAGCAGCCAGGGCAGAAGTCTCTCTGGGGCCAACGTCCTGACTTTC
TRBJ1-2,few,NA,TRBV20-1,CSALGGPRGYTF,TGCAGTGCGCTTGGGGGGCCAAGAGGCTACACCTTC
TRBJ1-2,once,NA,TRBV15,CATSIGGDYGYTF,TGTGCCACCAGCATAGGTGGTGACTATGGCTACACCTTC
TRBJ2-1,many,NA,TRBV6-1,CASASRAPYNEQFF,TGTGCCAGCGCTAGCAGGGCCCCCTACAATGAGCAGTTCTTC
TRBJ2-1,many,NA,TRBV28,CASSLSGPKTSEQFF,TGTGCCAGCAGTTTATCGGGACCCAAAACAAGTGAGCAGTTCTTC
TRBJ1-1,many,TRBD1,TRBV2,CASDRANTEAFF,TGTGCCAGCGACAGGGCGAACACTGAAGCTTTCTTT
TRBJ2-7,NA,NA,TRBV12-3/TRBV12-4,CASSLQQSYEQYF,TGTGCCAGCAGTTTACAACAGTCCTACGAGCAGTACTTC
TRBJ2-7,many,TRBD1,TRBV6-1,CASSTHRGEQYF,TGTGCCAGCAGTACCCACAGGGGCGAGCAGTACTTC
TRBJ1-2,once,NA,TRBV12-3/TRBV12-4,CANSLDGRVRGYTF,TGTGCCAACAGTTTAGATGGCAGGGTCAGGGGCTACACCTTC
TRBJ1-1,many,TRBD1,TRBV18,CASSRDRGAEAFF,TGTGCCAGCTCACGGGACAGGGGAGCGGAAGCTTTCTTT
TRBJ2-7,NA,NA,TRBV6-2/TRBV6-3,CASSSGDLTPYEQYF,TGTGCCAGCAGCTCAGGAGACCTAACCCCTTACGAGCAGTACTTC
TRBJ1-1,NA,NA,TRBV12-3/TRBV12-4,CARSFWSTEAFF,TGTGCCAGAAGTTTCTGGAGCACTGAAGCTTTCTTT
TRBJ1-1,NA,TRBD1,TRBV7-9,CASSLVGQGAGEAFF,TGTGCCAGCAGCTTAGTCGGACAGGGGGCTGGTGAAGCTTTCTTT
TRBJ1-6,few,NA,TRBV9,CASSEGRAQGTLHF,TGTGCCAGCAGCGAGGGCAGGGCTCAAGGGACCCTCCACTTT
TRBJ1-5,NA,NA,TRBV30,CAWSGINGGQPQHF,TGTGCCTGGAGTGGGATTAACGGGGGTCAGCCCCAGCATTTT
TRBJ1-1,many,TRBD1,TRBV5-5,CASRTDRAGTEAFF,TGTGCCAGCAGGACTGACAGGGCGGGCACTGAAGCTTTCTTT
TRBJ2-1,few,TRBD2,TRBV7-3,CASSPRLAGNEQFF,TGTGCCAGCAGCCCCCGACTAGCGGGTAATGAGCAGTTCTTC
TRBJ1-4,few,NA,TRBV11-2,CASSTRDGSNEKLFF,TGTGCCAGCAGCACGCGGGACGGCTCTAATGAAAAACTGTTTTTT
TRBJ1-5,few,NA,TRBV6-5,CASSFSGPGGQPQHF,TGTGCCAGCAGTTTTAGCGGGCCTGGGGGTCAGCCCCAGCATTTT
TRBJ2-7,few,TRBD2,TRBV10-3,CAISAGLAGVYEQYF,TGTGCCATCAGTGCGGGACTAGCGGGGGTCTACGAGCAGTACTTC
TRBJ1-1,many,NA,TRBV11-3,CASSLDLSRGWEAFF,TGTGCCAGCAGCTTAGATCTCTCCAGGGGATGGGAAGCTTTCTTT